Listed below are T cell receptor beta chains from one sample, sequenced in a study of metastatic and nonmetastatic thyroid tumors. TCRdb reanalyzed the PCR reads via MiXCR. The sample records some 16,000 clones, 10% to 15% being singletons. The sequenced sample consisted of blood. The receptors stem from a female donor with papillary thyroid cancer or a benign thyroid nodule (not recorded which). Some clones in this sample may be carry-over from other donors' samples. The CDR3 runs from the conserved cysteine through the conserved F or W. Fields, in order: D gene, V gene, clone size, J gene, CDR3 protein, CDR3 DNA. A D gene is named only where the DNA matches it firmly. Size tells how often a clone was seen (once, few, many) or the class of an expanded clone, and some rows leave it out.

.	TRBV28	few	TRBJ2-5	CSSIPASVQETQYF	TGTTCCAGCATCCCCGCGTCGGTACAAGAGACCCAGTACTTC
.	TRBV28	few	TRBJ1-2	CDSSSKTEGYTF	TGTGACAGCAGTTCCAAGACAGAAGGCTACACCTTC
.	TRBV6-1	medium-sized	TRBJ2-2	CASSLDRYTGELFF	TGTGCCAGCAGCCTGGACAGATACACCGGGGAGCTGTTTTTT
TRBD2	TRBV7-2	many	TRBJ2-1	CASSLVPGGPSMFF	TGTGCCAGCAGCTTAGTCCCGGGGGGGCCTAGTATGTTCTTC
TRBD1	TRBV5-5	many	TRBJ2-7	CASSLVWDRGSYEQYF	TGTGCCAGCAGCTTGGTTTGGGACAGGGGATCCTACGAGCAGTACTTC
.	TRBV30	many	TRBJ2-5	CAWGSLVETQYF	TGTGCCTGGGGATCACTCGTGGAGACCCAGTACTTC
.	TRBV12-3/TRBV12-4	large	TRBJ1-2	CASSFIGGRYGYTF	TGTGCCAGCAGTTTTATTGGGGGGCGGTATGGCTACACCTTC
TRBD1	TRBV5-1	many	TRBJ2-7	CASSSWPGQGIYEQYF	TGCGCCAGCAGCTCGTGGCCGGGACAGGGAATCTACGAGCAGTACTTC
.	TRBV19	many	TRBJ1-4	CASRSWDEKLFF	TGTGCCAGTAGATCCTGGGACGAAAAACTGTTTTTT
.	TRBV30	many	TRBJ1-3	CAWSIWGRGSGNTIYF	TGTGCCTGGAGTATCTGGGGCCGGGGCTCTGGAAACACCATATATTTT
.	TRBV7-9	medium-sized	TRBJ1-2	CASSLANRDGYTF	TGTGCCAGCAGCTTAGCGAACAGGGATGGCTACACCTTC
.	TRBV28	few	TRBJ2-5	CASSRVVGETQYF	TGTGCCAGCAGCCGGGTGGTCGGGGAGACCCAGTACTTC
.	TRBV30	.	TRBJ1-4	CAWSGTRDTGYCDEKLFF	TGTGCCTGGAGTGGGACCAGGGATACTGGTTACTGCGATGAAAAACTGTTTTTT
.	TRBV6-1	.	TRBJ2-7	CASGESSYEQYF	TGTGCCAGCGGTGAAAGCTCCTACGAGCAGTACTTC
.	TRBV10-1	many	TRBJ1-1	CASSEPRRGRAEAFF	TGCGCCAGCAGTGAGCCCCGGCGAGGGAGGGCTGAAGCTTTCTTT
TRBD2	TRBV9	.	TRBJ2-3	CASSVWGGTDTQYF	TGTGCCAGCAGCGTATGGGGAGGGACAGATACGCAGTATTTT
TRBD2	TRBV4-1	many	TRBJ2-1	CASSRAGVTYNEQFF	TGCGCCAGCAGCCGCGCGGGAGTCACCTACAATGAGCAGTTCTTC
TRBD2	TRBV3-1	many	TRBJ2-1	CASSLGTSYGEQFF	TGTGCCAGCAGCCTCGGGACTAGCTATGGTGAGCAGTTCTTC
.	TRBV5-5	many	TRBJ2-2	CASARGNTGELFF	TGTGCCAGCGCCAGGGGGAACACCGGGGAGCTGTTTTTT
.	TRBV6-1	.	TRBJ2-7	CATTVSLRGEQYF	TGTGCCACCACCGTAAGTTTGAGAGGCGAGCAGTACTTC
.	TRBV20-1	.	TRBJ2-3	CSARVGDTKYF	TGCAGTGCTAGAGTCGGAGATACGAAGTATTTT
TRBD2	TRBV20-1	many	TRBJ2-1	CSETSGDVNEQFF	TGCAGTGAGACTAGCGGAGACGTCAATGAGCAGTTCTTC
TRBD1	TRBV18	.	TRBJ1-5	CASSPGGGQPQHF	TGTGCCAGCTCACCAGGAGGGGGCCAGCCCCAGCATTTT
.	TRBV6-1	medium-sized	TRBJ1-6	CASSARPVVNSPLHF	TGTGCCAGCAGTGCCAGACCGGTCGTTAATTCACCCCTCCACTTT
TRBD1	TRBV2	once	TRBJ1-2	CASSGGDRVYGYTF	TGTGCCAGCAGTGGGGGGGACAGGGTCTATGGCTACACCTTC
TRBD2	TRBV11-1	many	TRBJ2-1	CASSSLAGGSYNEQFF	TGTGCCAGCAGCTCATTAGCGGGGGGCAGCTACAATGAGCAGTTCTTC
.	TRBV7-8	many	TRBJ1-1	CASSLYYTEAFF	TGTGCCAGCAGCTTATACTACACTGAAGCTTTCTTT